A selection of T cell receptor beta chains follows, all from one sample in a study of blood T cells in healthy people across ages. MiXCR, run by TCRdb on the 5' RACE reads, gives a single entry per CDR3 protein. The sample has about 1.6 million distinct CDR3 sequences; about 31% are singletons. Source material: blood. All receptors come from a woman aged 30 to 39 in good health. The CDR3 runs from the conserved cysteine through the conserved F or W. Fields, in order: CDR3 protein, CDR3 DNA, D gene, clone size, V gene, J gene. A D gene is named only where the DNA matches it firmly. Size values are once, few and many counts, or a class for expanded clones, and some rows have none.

CASSQDWGQRNEQFF,TGTGCCAGCAGCCAAGATTGGGGGCAGCGGAATGAGCAGTTCTTC,.,.,TRBV3-1,TRBJ2-1
CASSLAESGYTF,TGTGCCAGCAGCTTAGCAGAGAGTGGCTACACCTTC,.,.,TRBV7-8,TRBJ1-2
CASSQDLAWQEGIYEQYF,TGCGCCAGCAGCCAAGATCTCGCCTGGCAGGAAGGCATCTACGAGCAGTACTTC,.,many,TRBV4-1,TRBJ2-7
CASSLRESTTGELFF,TGTGCCAGCAGCCTCCGGGAGTCAACCACCGGGGAGCTGTTTTTT,.,few,TRBV6-5,TRBJ2-2
CASSLAQTSGRGNEQYF,TGTGCCAGCAGCTTAGCGCAGACTAGCGGGAGGGGGAACGAGCAGTACTTC,TRBD2,.,TRBV7-8,TRBJ2-7
CSARDKGGGTDTQYF,TGCAGTGCTAGAGATAAAGGCGGGGGCACAGATACGCAGTATTTT,.,.,TRBV20-1,TRBJ2-3
CASSPQELAGGGYEQYF,TGTGCCAGCTCACCTCAAGAACTAGCGGGAGGCGGATACGAGCAGTACTTC,TRBD2,few,TRBV18,TRBJ2-7
CASSQEERKNTEAFF,TGTGCCAGCAGCCAAGAGGAAAGGAAGAACACTGAAGCTTTCTTT,.,few,TRBV4-2,TRBJ1-1
CASSQVANTGSPLHF,TGCGCCAGCAGCCAAGTGGCAAATACGGGATCACCCCTCCACTTT,.,.,TRBV4-1,TRBJ1-6
CASSHLTQGSYGYTF,TGTGCCAGCAGCCACCTTACCCAGGGCTCCTATGGCTACACCTTC,.,.,TRBV4-2,TRBJ1-2
CASRTRDRGNSPLHF,TGTGCCAGCAGGACCCGGGACAGGGGCAATTCACCCCTCCACTTT,TRBD1,.,TRBV7-2,TRBJ1-6
CASSYGRAALDGYTF,TGTGCCAGCAGTTACGGGAGGGCGGCTCTCGATGGCTACACCTTC,.,.,TRBV6-2/TRBV6-3,TRBJ1-2
CSAMGRGYGYTF,TGCAGTGCTATGGGTAGGGGCTATGGCTACACCTTC,.,.,TRBV20-1,TRBJ1-2
CSVYPGRDYEQYF,TGCAGCGTGTACCCTGGCAGGGATTACGAGCAGTACTTC,.,many,TRBV29-1,TRBJ2-7
CATSDPGQGGGYTF,TGTGCCACCAGTGACCCGGGACAGGGAGGCGGCTACACCTTC,TRBD1,.,TRBV24-1,TRBJ1-2
CASMSSAGRNEQYF,TGTGCCAGCATGTCTTCGGCGGGGCGGAATGAGCAGTACTTC,.,.,TRBV28,TRBJ2-5
CASSLPTGDTEAFF,TGTGCCAGCAGTTTACCTACCGGGGACACTGAAGCTTTCTTT,.,few,TRBV28,TRBJ1-1
CASSLGQGLGETQYF,TGTGCCAGCAGCCTGGGACAGGGGCTCGGGGAGACCCAGTACTTC,TRBD1,few,TRBV5-1,TRBJ2-5
CASSLTDSSYNEQFF,TGTGCCAGCAGCTTGACGGACTCGTCCTACAATGAGCAGTTCTTC,.,many,TRBV11-2,TRBJ2-1
CASSLTPGEWEQFF,TGTGCCAGCAGTCTAACCCCGGGGGAATGGGAGCAGTTCTTC,.,few,TRBV7-9,TRBJ2-1
CSARERETPYNEQFF,TGCAGTGCTAGAGAACGTGAGACACCCTACAATGAGCAGTTCTTC,.,.,TRBV20-1,TRBJ2-1
CSVERPGQDIHNEQFF,TGCAGCGTTGAGCGCCCGGGACAGGATATTCACAATGAGCAGTTCTTC,TRBD1,many,TRBV29-1,TRBJ2-1
CTSSQRYKGLAGKNIQYF,TGTACCAGCAGCCAACGATATAAGGGCCTAGCGGGCAAAAACATTCAGTACTTC,TRBD2,.,TRBV3-1,TRBJ2-4
CSARDRITHGLYEQYF,TGCAGTGCTAGAGATAGAATTACACATGGGCTCTACGAGCAGTACTTC,.,.,TRBV20-1,TRBJ2-7
CASSLSGTSRAYEQYF,TGTGCCAGCAGCCTTTCCGGGACTAGCCGCGCCTACGAGCAGTACTTC,TRBD2,.,TRBV11-1,TRBJ2-7
CASSRDLSYGYTF,TGTGCCAGCAGCCGGGACCTTAGCTATGGCTACACCTTC,.,few,TRBV14,TRBJ1-2
CASSSTSGGYEQYF,TGTGCCAGCAGCTCGACTAGCGGGGGTTACGAGCAGTACTTC,TRBD2,many,TRBV5-1,TRBJ2-7